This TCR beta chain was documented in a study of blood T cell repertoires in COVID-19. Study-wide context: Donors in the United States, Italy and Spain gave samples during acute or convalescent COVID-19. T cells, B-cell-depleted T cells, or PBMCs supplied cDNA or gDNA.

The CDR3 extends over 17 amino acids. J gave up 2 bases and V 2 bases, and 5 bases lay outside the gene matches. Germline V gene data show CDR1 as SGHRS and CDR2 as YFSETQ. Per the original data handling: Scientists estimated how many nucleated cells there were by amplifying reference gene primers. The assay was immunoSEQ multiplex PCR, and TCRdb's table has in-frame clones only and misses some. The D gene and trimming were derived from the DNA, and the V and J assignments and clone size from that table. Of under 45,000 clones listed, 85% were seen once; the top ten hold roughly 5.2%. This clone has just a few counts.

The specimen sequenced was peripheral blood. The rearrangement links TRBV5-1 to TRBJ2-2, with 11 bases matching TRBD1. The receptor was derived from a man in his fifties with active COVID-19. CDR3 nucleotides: TGCGCCAGCAGCTTAACGAGGACAGGGGGCAACACCGGGGAGCTGTTTTTT. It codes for CASSLTRTGGNTGELFF.